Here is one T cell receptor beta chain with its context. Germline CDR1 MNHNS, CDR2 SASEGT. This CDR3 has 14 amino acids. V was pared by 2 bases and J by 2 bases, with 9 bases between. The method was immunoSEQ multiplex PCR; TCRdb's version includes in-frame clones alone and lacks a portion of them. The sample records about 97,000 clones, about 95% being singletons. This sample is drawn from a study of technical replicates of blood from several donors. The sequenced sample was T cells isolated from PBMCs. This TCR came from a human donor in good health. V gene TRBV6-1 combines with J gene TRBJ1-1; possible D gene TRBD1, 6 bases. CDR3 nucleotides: TGTGCCAGCAGTGAATTCAGGGGTAACACTGAAGCTTTCTTT. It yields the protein CASSEFRGNTEAFF.